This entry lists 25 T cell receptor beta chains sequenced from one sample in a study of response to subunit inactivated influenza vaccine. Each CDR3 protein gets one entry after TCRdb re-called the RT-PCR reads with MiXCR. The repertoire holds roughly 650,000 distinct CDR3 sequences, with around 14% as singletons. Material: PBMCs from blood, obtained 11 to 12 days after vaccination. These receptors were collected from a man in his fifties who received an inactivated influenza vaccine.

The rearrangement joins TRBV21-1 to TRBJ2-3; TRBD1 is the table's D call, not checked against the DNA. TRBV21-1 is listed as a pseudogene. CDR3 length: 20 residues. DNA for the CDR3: TGTGCCAGCAGCAAAAACGAGGGAGCCCCGGGTCCCGCTAGCACAGATACGCAGTATTTT. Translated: CASSKNEGAPGPASTDTQYF.

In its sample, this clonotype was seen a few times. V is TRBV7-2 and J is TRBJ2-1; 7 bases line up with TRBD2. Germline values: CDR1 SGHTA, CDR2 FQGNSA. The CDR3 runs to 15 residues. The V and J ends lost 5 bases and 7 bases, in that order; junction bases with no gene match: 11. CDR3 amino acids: CASSPRDYRMNEQFF. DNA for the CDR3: TGTGCCAGCAGCCCTCGGGACTACCGGATGAATGAGCAGTTCTTC. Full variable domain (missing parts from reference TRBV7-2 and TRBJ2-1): GAGVSQSPSNKVTEKGKDVELRCDPISGHTALYWYRQSLGQGLEFLIYFQGNSAPDKSGLPSDRFSAERTGGSVSTLTIQRTQQEDSAVYLCASSPRDYRMNEQFFGPGTRLTVL.

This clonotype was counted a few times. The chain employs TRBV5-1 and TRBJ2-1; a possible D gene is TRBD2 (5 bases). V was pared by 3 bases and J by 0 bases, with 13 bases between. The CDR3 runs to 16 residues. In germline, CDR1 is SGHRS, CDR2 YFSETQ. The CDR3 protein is CASSWLGGPSYNEQFF. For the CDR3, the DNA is TGCGCCAGCAGCTGGCTCGGAGGTCCCTCCTACAATGAGCAGTTCTTC.

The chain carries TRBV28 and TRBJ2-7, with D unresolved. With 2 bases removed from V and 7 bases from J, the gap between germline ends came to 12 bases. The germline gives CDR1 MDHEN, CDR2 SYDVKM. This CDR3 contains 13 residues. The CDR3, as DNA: TGTGCCAGCAGTTTAAAGGCTGAAGGGGAGCAGTACTTC. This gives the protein CASSLKAEGEQYF.

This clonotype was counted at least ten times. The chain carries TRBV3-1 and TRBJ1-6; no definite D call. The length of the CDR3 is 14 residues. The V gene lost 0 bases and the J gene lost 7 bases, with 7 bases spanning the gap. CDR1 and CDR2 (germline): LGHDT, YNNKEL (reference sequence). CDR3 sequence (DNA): TGTGCCAGCAGCCAAGAGAGGCCAAATTCACCCCTCCACTTT. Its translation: CASSQERPNSPLHF.

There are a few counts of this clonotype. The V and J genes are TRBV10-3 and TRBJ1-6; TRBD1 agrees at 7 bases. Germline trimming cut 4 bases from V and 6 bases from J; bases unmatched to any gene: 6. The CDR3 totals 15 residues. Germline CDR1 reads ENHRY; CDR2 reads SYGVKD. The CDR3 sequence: CAISATGTVNSPLHF. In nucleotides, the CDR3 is TGTGCCATCAGTGCAACCGGGACAGTTAATTCACCCCTCCACTTT.

The CDR3 region has the DNA TGTGCCAGCAGCTTAGGCTTTTCCGCTGGGCTTGGCACAGATACGCAGTATTTT. The encoded protein is CASSLGFSAGLGTDTQYF. This rearrangement joins TRBV13 to TRBJ2-3, with D unresolved. Trimming removed 0 bases at V and 1 base at J, with 17 bases between. The length of the CDR3 is 18 residues. Germline CDR1 PRHDT, CDR2 FYEKMQ (reference sequence). The whole variable domain, remainder taken from reference TRBV13 and TRBJ2-3, is AAGVIQSPRHLIKEKRETATLKCYPIPRHDTVYWYQQGPGQDPQFLISFYEKMQSDKGSIPDRFSAQQFSDYHSELNMSSLELGDSALYFCASSLGFSAGLGTDTQYFGPGTRLTVL.

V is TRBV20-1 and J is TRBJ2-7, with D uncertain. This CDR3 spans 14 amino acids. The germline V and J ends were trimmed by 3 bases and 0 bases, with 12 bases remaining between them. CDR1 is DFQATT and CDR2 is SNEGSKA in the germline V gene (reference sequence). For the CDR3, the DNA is TGCAGTGCTAGGGCTTCCAGGAGCTCCTACGAGCAGTACTTC. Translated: CSARASRSSYEQYF.

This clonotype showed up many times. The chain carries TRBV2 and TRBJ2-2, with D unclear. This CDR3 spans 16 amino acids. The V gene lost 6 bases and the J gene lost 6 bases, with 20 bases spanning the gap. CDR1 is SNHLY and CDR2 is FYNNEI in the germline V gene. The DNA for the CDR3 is TGTGCCAGCAGCCTAACGGCAGATCGATTGGCCGGGGAGCTGTTTTTT. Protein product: CASSLTADRLAGELFF.

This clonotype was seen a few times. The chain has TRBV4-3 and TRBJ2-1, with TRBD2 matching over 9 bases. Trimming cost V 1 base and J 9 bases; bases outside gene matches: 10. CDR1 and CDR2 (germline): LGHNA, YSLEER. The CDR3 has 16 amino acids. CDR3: CASSQVSRGGRGEQFF. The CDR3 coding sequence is TGCGCCAGCAGCCAAGTGTCGCGGGGGGGCCGGGGTGAGCAGTTCTTC.

DNA for the CDR3: TGCGCCAGCAGCCAATTCTCCGGGGGGAGCTCCTACGAGCAGTACTTC. It encodes CASSQFSGGSSYEQYF. The rearrangement joins TRBV4-1 to TRBJ2-7, with 7 positions matching TRBD2. The germline gives CDR1 MGHRA, CDR2 YSYEKL. V dropped 2 bases and J dropped 0; count of bases not matched to a gene: 7. The CDR3 is made up of 16 amino acids.

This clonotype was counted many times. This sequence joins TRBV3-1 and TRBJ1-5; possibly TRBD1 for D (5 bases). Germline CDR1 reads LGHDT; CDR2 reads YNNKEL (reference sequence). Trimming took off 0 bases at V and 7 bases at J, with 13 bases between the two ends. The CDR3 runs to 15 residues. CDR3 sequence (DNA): TGTGCCAGCAGCCAAGATGGGGCAGTAAAGCAGCCCCAGCATTTT. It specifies CASSQDGAVKQPQHF.

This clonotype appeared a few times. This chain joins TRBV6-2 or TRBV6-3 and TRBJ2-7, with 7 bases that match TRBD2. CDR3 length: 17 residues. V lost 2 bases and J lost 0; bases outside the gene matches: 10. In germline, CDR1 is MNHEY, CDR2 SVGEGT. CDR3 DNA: TGTGCCAGCAGTTACATCACCGGGACTAAGAGCTCCTACGAGCAGTACTTC. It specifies CASSYITGTKSSYEQYF.

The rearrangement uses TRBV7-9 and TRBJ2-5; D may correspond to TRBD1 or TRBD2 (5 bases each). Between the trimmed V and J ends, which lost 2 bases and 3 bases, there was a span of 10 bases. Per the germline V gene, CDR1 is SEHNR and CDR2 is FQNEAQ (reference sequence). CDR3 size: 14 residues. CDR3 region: CASSLRGTKETQYF. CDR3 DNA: TGTGCCAGCAGCTTACGGGGCACAAAAGAGACCCAGTACTTC.

CDR3 coding DNA: TGTGCCACCAGCAGAGATCAGGGCGGAGGGTACGAGCAGTACTTC. As protein: CATSRDQGGGYEQYF. This rearrangement joins TRBV15 to TRBJ2-7; the D gene is possibly TRBD2 (6 bases). The CDR3 totals 15 residues. V lost 0 bases to trimming and J lost 4 bases, with 13 bases between them. Germline-derived CDR1 and CDR2 are LNHNV and YYDKDF (reference sequence).

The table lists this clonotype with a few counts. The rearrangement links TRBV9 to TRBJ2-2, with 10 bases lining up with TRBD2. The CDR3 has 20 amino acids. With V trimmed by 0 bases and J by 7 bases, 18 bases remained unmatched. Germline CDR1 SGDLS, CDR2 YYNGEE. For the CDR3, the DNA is TGTGCCAGCAGCGTAGGTTCTAGCGGGAGTACCCGGAGTTTTATCGGGGAGCTGTTTTTT. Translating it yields CASSVGSSGSTRSFIGELFF. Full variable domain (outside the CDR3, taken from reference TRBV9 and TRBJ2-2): DSGVTQTPKHLITATGQRVTLRCSPRSGDLSVYWYQQSLDQGLQFLIQYYNGEERAKGNILERFSAQQFPDLHSELNLSSLELGDSALYFCASSVGSSGSTRSFIGELFFGEGSRLTVL.

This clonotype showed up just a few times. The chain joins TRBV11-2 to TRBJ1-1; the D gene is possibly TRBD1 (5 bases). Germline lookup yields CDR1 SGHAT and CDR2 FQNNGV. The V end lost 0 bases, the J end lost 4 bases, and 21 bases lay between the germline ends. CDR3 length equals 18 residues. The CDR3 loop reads CASSLERVGGSLGTEAFF. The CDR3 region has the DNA TGTGCCAGCAGCTTAGAAAGGGTTGGGGGGTCGTTAGGCACTGAAGCTTTCTTT.

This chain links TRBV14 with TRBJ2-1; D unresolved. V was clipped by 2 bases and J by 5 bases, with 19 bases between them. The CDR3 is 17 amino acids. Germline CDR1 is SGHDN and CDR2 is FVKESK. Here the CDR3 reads CASSQFSDPVHNNEQFF. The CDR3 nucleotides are TGTGCCAGCAGCCAATTTTCTGATCCTGTCCACAACAATGAGCAGTTCTTC.

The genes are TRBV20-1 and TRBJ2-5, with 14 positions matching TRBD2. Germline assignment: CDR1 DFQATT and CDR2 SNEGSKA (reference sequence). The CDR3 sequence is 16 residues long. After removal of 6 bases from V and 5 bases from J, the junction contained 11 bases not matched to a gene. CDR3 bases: TGCAGTGCAGCTCGGACTAGCGGGGGGATCGGGGAGACCCAGTACTTC. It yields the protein CSAARTSGGIGETQYF.

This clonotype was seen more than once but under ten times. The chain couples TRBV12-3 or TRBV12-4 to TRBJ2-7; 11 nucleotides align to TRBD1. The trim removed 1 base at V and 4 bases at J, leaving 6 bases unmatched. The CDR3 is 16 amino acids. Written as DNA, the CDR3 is TGTGCCAGCAGTTTAGGTTGGACAGGGGGCGCGTACGAGCAGTACTTC. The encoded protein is CASSLGWTGGAYEQYF.

CDR3 loop: CASSLEYQDNYGYTF. The CDR3 DNA follows: TGTGCCAGCAGCTTAGAATACCAGGATAACTATGGCTACACCTTC. The J gene is TRBJ1-2, the V gene TRBV7-2; unclear D gene. The V gene's germline CDR1 is SGHTA and CDR2 FQGNSA. The CDR3 totals 15 residues. V lost 1 base, J lost 1 base, and 10 bases lay in between.

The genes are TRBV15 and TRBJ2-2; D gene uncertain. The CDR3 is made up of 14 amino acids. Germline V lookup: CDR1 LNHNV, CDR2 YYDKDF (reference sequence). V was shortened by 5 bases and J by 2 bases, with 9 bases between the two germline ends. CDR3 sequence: CATSPGFNTGELFF. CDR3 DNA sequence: TGTGCCACCAGCCCCGGGTTTAACACCGGGGAGCTGTTTTTT. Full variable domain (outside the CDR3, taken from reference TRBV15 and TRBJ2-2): DAMVIQNPRYQVTQFGKPVTLSCSQTLNHNVMYWYQQKSSQAPKLLFHYYDKDFNNEADTPDNFQSRRPNTSFCFLDIRSPGLGDTAMYLCATSPGFNTGELFFGEGSRLTVL.

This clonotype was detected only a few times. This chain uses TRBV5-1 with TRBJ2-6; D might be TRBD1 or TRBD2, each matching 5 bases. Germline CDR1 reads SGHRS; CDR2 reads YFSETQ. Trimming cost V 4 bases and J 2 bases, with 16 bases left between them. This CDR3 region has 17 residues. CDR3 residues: CASSRRIGGTGANVLTF. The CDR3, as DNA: TGCGCCAGCAGCCGTCGAATTGGGGGAACTGGGGCCAACGTCCTGACTTTC.

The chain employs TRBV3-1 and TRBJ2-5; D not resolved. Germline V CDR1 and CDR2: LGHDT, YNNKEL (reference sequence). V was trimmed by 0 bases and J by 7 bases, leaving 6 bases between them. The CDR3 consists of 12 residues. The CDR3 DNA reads TGTGCCAGCAGCCAAGAACGTTGGACCCAGTACTTC. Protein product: CASSQERWTQYF.

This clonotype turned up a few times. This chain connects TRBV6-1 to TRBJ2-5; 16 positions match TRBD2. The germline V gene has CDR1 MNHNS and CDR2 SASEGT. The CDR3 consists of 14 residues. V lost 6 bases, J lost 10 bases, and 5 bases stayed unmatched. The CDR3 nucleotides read TGTGCCAGCAGGACTGGGACTAGCGGGAGGGACCAGTACTTC. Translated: CASRTGTSGRDQYF.